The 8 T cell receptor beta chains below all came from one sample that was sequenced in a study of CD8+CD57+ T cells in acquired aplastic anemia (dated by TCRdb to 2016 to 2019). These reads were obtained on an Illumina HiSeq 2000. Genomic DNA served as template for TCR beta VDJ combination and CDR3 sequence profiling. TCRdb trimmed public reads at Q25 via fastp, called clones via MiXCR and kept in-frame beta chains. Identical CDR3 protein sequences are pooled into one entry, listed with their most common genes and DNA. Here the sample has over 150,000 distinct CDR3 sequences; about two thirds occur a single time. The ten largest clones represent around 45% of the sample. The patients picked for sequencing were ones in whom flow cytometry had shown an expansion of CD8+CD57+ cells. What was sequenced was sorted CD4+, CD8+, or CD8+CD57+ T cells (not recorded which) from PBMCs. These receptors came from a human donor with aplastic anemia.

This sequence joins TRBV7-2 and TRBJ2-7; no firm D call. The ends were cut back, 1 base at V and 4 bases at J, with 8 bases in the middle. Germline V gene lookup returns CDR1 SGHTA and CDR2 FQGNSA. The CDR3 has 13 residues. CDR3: CASSLELGYEQYF. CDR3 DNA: TGTGCCAGCAGCTTAGAATTAGGATACGAGCAGTACTTC.

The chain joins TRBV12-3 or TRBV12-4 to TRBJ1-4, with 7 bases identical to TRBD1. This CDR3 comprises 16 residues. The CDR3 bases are TGTGGAACGCGAAGCACCATGTTCCAGGGGGGAGAAAAACTGTTTTTT. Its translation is CGTRSTMFQGGEKLFF.

CDR3: CSVEGYSGNTIYF. The CDR3 nucleotides read TGCAGCGTTGAGGGTTACTCTGGAAACACCATATATTTT. The chain joins TRBV29-1 to TRBJ1-3; D is unclear. Germline CDR1 and CDR2: SQVTM and ANQGSEA. The CDR3 loop spans 13 amino acids. V dropped 3 bases and J dropped 0 bases, with 6 bases sitting between them.

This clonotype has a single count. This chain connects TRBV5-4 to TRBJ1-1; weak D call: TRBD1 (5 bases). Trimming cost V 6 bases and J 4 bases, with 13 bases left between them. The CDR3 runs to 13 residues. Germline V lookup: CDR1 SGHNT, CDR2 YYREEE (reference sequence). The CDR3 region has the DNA TGTGCCAGCAATCCGGGCGGGGGCACTGAAGCTTTCTTT. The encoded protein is CASNPGGGTEAFF.

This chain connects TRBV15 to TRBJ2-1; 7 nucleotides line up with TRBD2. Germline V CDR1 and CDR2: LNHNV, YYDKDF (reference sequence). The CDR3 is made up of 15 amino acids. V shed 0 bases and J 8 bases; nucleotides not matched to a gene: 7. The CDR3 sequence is CATSRDRGRAYEQFF. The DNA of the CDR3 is TGTGCCACCAGCAGAGATCGGGGGAGGGCATATGAGCAGTTCTTC.

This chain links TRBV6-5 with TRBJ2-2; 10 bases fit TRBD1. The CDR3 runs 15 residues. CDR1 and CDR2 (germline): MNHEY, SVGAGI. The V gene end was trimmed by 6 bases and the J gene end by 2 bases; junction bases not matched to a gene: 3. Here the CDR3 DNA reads TGTGCCAGCAGGACAGGGGGCGATAACACCGGGGAGCTGTTTTTT. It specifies CASRTGGDNTGELFF.

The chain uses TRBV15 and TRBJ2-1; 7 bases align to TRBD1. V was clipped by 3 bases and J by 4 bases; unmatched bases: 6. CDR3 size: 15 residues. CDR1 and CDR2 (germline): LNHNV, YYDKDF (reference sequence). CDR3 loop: CATSRNGQAYNEQFF. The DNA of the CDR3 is TGTGCCACCAGCAGGAATGGACAGGCTTACAATGAGCAGTTCTTC.

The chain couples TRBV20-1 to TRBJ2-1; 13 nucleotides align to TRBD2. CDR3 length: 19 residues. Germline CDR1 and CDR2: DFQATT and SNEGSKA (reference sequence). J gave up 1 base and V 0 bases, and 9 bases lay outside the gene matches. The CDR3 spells CSARDVGLAGVRSYNEQFF. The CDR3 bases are TGCAGTGCTAGAGATGTTGGACTAGCGGGAGTAAGGTCCTACAATGAGCAGTTCTTC.